This TCR beta chain was profiled in a study of blood T cell repertoires in COVID-19. On the study more broadly: The samples span acute and convalescent COVID-19 from the United States, Italy and Spain. In each case, the material was cDNA or gDNA derived from T cells, B-cell-depleted T cells, or PBMCs.

The length of the CDR3 is 13 residues. The V gene lost 1 base and the J gene lost 6 bases, with 4 bases spanning the gap. This clone has more than one count but fewer than ten. Other DNA sequences in this sample translate to the same CDR3. Per the authors' pipeline: Amplified reference gene primers provided the basis for estimating nucleated cell counts. Profiling relied on immunoSEQ multiplex PCR, and the TCRdb table lists in-frame clones only, not all of them. Clonal size and the V and J genes are those of that table, whereas D and trimming came from the DNA. Of roughly 88,000 clones in the sample, 87% are singletons; the top ten hold around 19%.

The sample comprised peripheral blood. The chain couples TRBV12-3 or TRBV12-4 to TRBJ1-6; D gene ambiguous. The TCR originated in a woman between 55 and 75 years old with COVID-19, enrolled during active disease. The CDR3 loop is CASSLGSNSPLHF. The CDR3, as DNA: TGTGCCAGCAGTTTAGGCAGTAATTCACCCCTCCACTTT.